Listed below are T cell receptor beta chains from one sample, sequenced in a study of T-cell reconstitution after alpha-beta-depleted transplantation in children. TCRdb used MiXCR to reprocess the PCR reads, holding one entry per CDR3 protein. The sample lists some 70,000 distinct CDR3 sequences; roughly 4.5% were seen once. This material consisted of PBMCs, mostly from graft donor cells, taken 180 days after TCRalphabeta/CD19-depleted stem cell transplant. These receptors originate from a boy in the first two years of life who had a stem cell transplant for acute myeloid leukemia, so the T cells may come from the graft donor. Each CDR3 is given with its conserved first and last residue. D genes are given only for firm matches. The size field is filled for only some rows; it gives once, few, many or a size class.

j_call d_call clone_size v_call cdr3_aa cdr3_nt
TRBJ2-5 TRBD2 many TRBV29-1 CSVEGLAGPKYF TGCAGCGTTGAAGGACTAGCGGGGCCCAAGTACTTC
TRBJ1-3 NA many TRBV18 CASSPGPYGNTIYF TGTGCCAGCTCACCCGGACCTTACGGAAACACCATATATTTT
TRBJ2-2 NA many TRBV5-1 CASSKGPNTGELFF TGCGCCAGCAGCAAGGGGCCGAACACCGGGGAGCTGTTTTTT
TRBJ1-2 NA many TRBV5-6 CASSFGATGVDYGYTF TGTGCCAGCAGCTTCGGTGCGACAGGAGTTGACTATGGCTACACCTTC
TRBJ2-7 NA many TRBV12-3/TRBV12-4 CASSPSRDFYEQYF TGTGCCAGCAGTCCGTCCCGGGACTTCTACGAGCAGTACTTC
TRBJ2-6 TRBD1 many TRBV25-1 CASSEFGTASSGANVLTF TGTGCCAGCAGTGAATTCGGGACAGCCTCGTCTGGGGCCAACGTCCTGACTTTC
TRBJ2-1 TRBD2 many TRBV24-1 CATGDYYNEQFF TGTGCCACCGGGGACTACTACAATGAGCAGTTCTTC
TRBJ2-7 TRBD1 many TRBV7-9 CASSLERFSWSPTGSHEQYF TGTGCCAGCAGCTTAGAACGTTTTTCATGGAGCCCGACAGGGTCCCACGAGCAGTACTTC
TRBJ1-2 NA many TRBV20-1 CSATTDSYGYTF TGCAGTGCTACCACCGACAGCTATGGCTACACCTTC
TRBJ2-7 TRBD2 many TRBV7-9 CASSQGLAGGSHYEQYF TGTGCCAGCAGCCAAGGACTAGCGGGGGGTTCACACTACGAGCAGTACTTC
TRBJ2-1 TRBD1 many TRBV5-1 CASSLWGQPNEQFF TGCGCCAGCAGCTTGTGGGGACAGCCTAATGAGCAGTTCTTC
TRBJ2-7 TRBD1 many TRBV5-1 CASSAGQGSEQYF TGCGCCAGCAGCGCGGGACAGGGCTCCGAGCAGTACTTC
TRBJ2-3 TRBD2 many TRBV12-3/TRBV12-4 CASINREAGVSTDTQYF TGTGCCAGCATTAACCGTGAAGCGGGGGTTAGCACAGATACGCAGTATTTT
TRBJ1-3 NA many TRBV5-1 CASSFSGTGNTIYF TGCGCCAGCAGCTTTTCCGGGACGGGAAACACCATATATTTT
TRBJ2-6 TRBD1 NA TRBV11-1 CASRRDRVGFSGANVLTF TGTGCCAGCAGACGGGACAGGGTGGGTTTCTCTGGGGCCAACGTCCTGACTTTC
TRBJ2-3 TRBD2 many TRBV19 CASRLSGGGTDTQYF TGTGCCAGTAGGCTTAGCGGGGGTGGCACAGATACGCAGTATTTT
TRBJ2-7 NA many TRBV9 CASSASPTGTYEQYF TGTGCCAGCAGCGCGTCACCAACGGGGACCTACGAGCAGTACTTC
TRBJ1-5 TRBD1 many TRBV28 CASSQPRTGKQPQHF TGTGCCAGCAGTCAACCCCGGACAGGGAAGCAGCCCCAGCATTTT
TRBJ2-7 TRBD1 many TRBV7-9 CASSPPFGTGYYEQYF TGTGCCAGCAGCCCTCCGTTCGGGACAGGGTACTACGAGCAGTACTTC
TRBJ2-3 NA many TRBV25-1 CASSSSRVTGMGDTQYF TGTGCCAGCAGTTCTTCTAGGGTCACAGGGATGGGAGATACGCAGTATTTT
TRBJ2-3 TRBD2 NA TRBV19 CASSDPGLAGSTDTQYF TGTGCCAGTAGTGACCCGGGACTAGCGGGTAGCACAGATACGCAGTATTTT
TRBJ2-6 NA many TRBV12-3/TRBV12-4 CASSVIPGPRRSGANVLTF TGTGCCAGCAGTGTAATTCCGGGACCGAGACGCTCTGGGGCCAACGTCCTGACTTTC
TRBJ1-6 TRBD1 many TRBV5-1 CASSSGQGLNSPLHF TGCGCCAGCAGCTCGGGACAGGGTTTAAATTCACCCCTCCACTTT
TRBJ2-3 NA many TRBV20-1 CSAPAKPGLLSTDTQYF TGCAGTGCTCCCGCCAAACCGGGTCTCCTTAGCACAGATACGCAGTATTTT
TRBJ2-5 NA many TRBV11-2 CASSSLMETQYF TGTGCCAGCAGCTCCCTGATGGAGACCCAGTACTTC